A single sample gave rise to the 22 T cell receptor beta chains below, sequenced in a study of CD8 T cells in Susac syndrome. When the RNA was reverse transcribed, random hexamers were used with an input of about 0.5 to 1 ug. One entry per CDR3 protein results from TCRdb running MiXCR on the immunoSEQ multiplex PCR reads. This sample has some 58,000 distinct CDR3 sequences; 95% occur once, and the top ten carry less than 0.9%. Specimen: CD8+ T cells from PBMCs. These receptors were collected from a human donor with Susac syndrome.

The chain joins TRBV4-1 to TRBJ1-5; no clear D gene. From germline, CDR1 is MGHRA and CDR2 YSYEKL. This CDR3 contains 18 residues. Trimming took off 0 bases at V and 7 bases at J, with 22 bases between the two ends. The CDR3 nucleotides read TGCGCCAGCAGCCAAGACAGTGGTCGACGGGTCGGAAGGCAGCCCCAGCATTTT. Protein sequence: CASSQDSGRRVGRQPQHF.

This chain links TRBV5-6 with TRBJ2-7; 7 nucleotides line up with TRBD2. The V gene's germline CDR1 is SGHDT and CDR2 YYEEEE. The CDR3 spans 15 residues. V lost 2 bases, J lost 3 bases, and 8 bases stayed unmatched. CDR3 bases: TGTGCCAGCAGCTTTTTCGGGGGGTCCGACTACGAGCAGTACTTC. Its translation: CASSFFGGSDYEQYF.

The V and J genes are TRBV28 and TRBJ2-7, with D perhaps TRBD1 (6 bases). Trimming pared 5 bases from V and 4 bases from J, leaving 15 bases between. Germline loops: CDR1 MDHEN, CDR2 SYDVKM. The CDR3 loop spans 14 amino acids. CDR3 sequence (DNA): TGTGCCAGCAGTCTAGGGGGTTGGTTGTACGAGCAGTACTTC. The encoded protein is CASSLGGWLYEQYF.

The chain links TRBV20-1 to TRBJ2-3; 7 nucleotides match TRBD2. J was trimmed by 4 bases and V by 6 bases; bases with no gene match: 4. Germline-derived CDR1 and CDR2 are DFQATT and SNEGSKA (reference sequence). This CDR3 is built from 12 residues. The CDR3 nucleotides read TGCAGTGCCGAGCGGGGCGCAGATACGCAGTATTTT. This translates into CSAERGADTQYF.

This clonotype appeared a single time. The gene calls are TRBV30 and TRBJ1-2; maybe TRBD1 (6 bases). The germline CDR1 and CDR2 sequences are GTSNPN and SVGIG (reference sequence). This CDR3 is built from 15 residues. V was pared by 8 bases and J by 2 bases, with 21 bases between. The CDR3 protein is CATTNWGGLNYGYTF. CDR3 in DNA: TGTGCCACTACGAATTGGGGGGGGCTGAACTATGGCTACACCTTC.

This chain links TRBV29-1 with TRBJ1-2; the D is unclear. Looked up from germline, CDR1 is SQVTM and CDR2 is ANQGSEA. The V gene lost 1 base and the J gene lost 2 bases, with 8 bases spanning the gap. The CDR3 contains 13 residues. Here the CDR3 DNA reads TGCAGCGTTGAAGGACTCTCAAACTATGGCTACACCTTC. Residues: CSVEGLSNYGYTF.

This clonotype occurred once. The V call is TRBV3-1, the J call TRBJ2-7; no clear D gene. The CDR3 runs to 11 residues. Germline CDR1 reads LGHDT; CDR2 reads YNNKEL (reference sequence). Trimming pared 5 bases from V and 3 bases from J, leaving 5 bases between. The CDR3 DNA is TGTGCCAGCAGCTATAACTACGAGCAGTACTTC. Translated: CASSYNYEQYF.

The chain combines TRBV2 with TRBJ1-2; D is uncertain. The germline gives CDR1 SNHLY, CDR2 FYNNEI. CDR3 length: 13 residues. The V end was cut by 1 base, the J end by 3 bases, with 6 bases between. The CDR3 is CASSEVGYYGYTF. The DNA of the CDR3 is TGTGCCAGCAGTGAAGTAGGGTACTATGGCTACACCTTC.

J is TRBJ2-1 and V is TRBV27; D unclear. This CDR3 has 14 residues. Trimming shortened V by 4 bases and J by 0 bases, and 7 bases separated the two germline ends. Per the germline V gene, CDR1 is MNHEY and CDR2 is SMNVEV (reference sequence). CDR3 in DNA: TGTGCCAGCAGTTCGGTGAGCTCCTACAATGAGCAGTTCTTC. Encoded protein: CASSSVSSYNEQFF.

This chain connects TRBV29-1 to TRBJ1-2; D not resolved. CDR3 size: 12 residues. Germline CDR1 and CDR2: SQVTM and ANQGSEA. Deletions cut 2 bases from V and 1 base from J, with 5 bases between. CDR3 in amino acids: CSVEPDNYGYTF. The DNA of the CDR3 is TGCAGCGTTGAACCAGATAACTATGGCTACACCTTC. Drawing the rest from reference TRBV29-1 and TRBJ1-2, the complete variable domain is SAVISQKPSRDICQRGTSLTIQCQVDSQVTMMFWYRQQPGQSLTLIATANQGSEATYESGFVIDKFPISRPNLTFSTLTVSNMSPEDSSIYLCSVEPDNYGYTFGSGTRLTVV.

V is TRBV3-1 and J is TRBJ2-1; TRBD2 is a possible D gene (5 bases). This CDR3 is built from 15 residues. Germline V gives CDR1 LGHDT, CDR2 YNNKEL (reference sequence). V lost 4 bases, J lost 3 bases, and 13 bases lay in between. The CDR3: CASSPRTQNYNEQFF. In DNA form, the CDR3 reads TGTGCCAGCAGCCCCCGGACTCAGAACTACAATGAGCAGTTCTTC.

The V and J genes are TRBV6-6 and TRBJ2-7, with a tentative D call TRBD1 (6 bases). Germline V lookup: CDR1 MNHNY, CDR2 SVGAGI (reference sequence). The CDR3 is 14 residues long. The V gene lost 6 bases and the J gene lost 0 bases, with 12 bases spanning the gap. The CDR3 sequence is CASRDAGVSYEQYF. CDR3 nucleotide sequence: TGTGCCAGCAGAGACGCAGGGGTCTCCTACGAGCAGTACTTC.

This clonotype was recorded once. The chain joins TRBV7-9 to TRBJ2-5, with D uncertain. Trimming took off 5 bases at V and 2 bases at J, with 12 bases between the two ends. The CDR3 contains 14 residues. Germline V gene lookup returns CDR1 SEHNR and CDR2 FQNEAQ (reference sequence). In DNA form, the CDR3 reads TGTGCCAGCAGCCCTCGAGGCCCTCAAGAGACCCAGTACTTC. It specifies CASSPRGPQETQYF.

V and J are TRBV7-6 and TRBJ2-7; D not resolved. The length of the CDR3 is 13 residues. From germline, CDR1 is SGHVS and CDR2 FNYEAQ. Trimming took 2 bases from V and 3 from J, leaving 8 bases between them. The CDR3 DNA follows: TGTGCCAGCAGCTTATTGGGGAACTACGAGCAGTACTTC. This sequence encodes CASSLLGNYEQYF.

A few counts support this clonotype. The rearrangement links TRBV9 to TRBJ2-1; unclear D gene. The CDR3 runs to 10 residues. The germline V and J ends were trimmed by 10 bases and 5 bases, with 7 bases remaining between them. The germline gives CDR1 SGDLS, CDR2 YYNGEE. The CDR3 DNA sequence: TGTGCCTCGGGTGACAATGAGCAGTTCTTC. Amino acid sequence: CASGDNEQFF. The complete variable domain, with remaining parts taken from reference TRBV9 and TRBJ2-1, reads DSGVTQTPKHLITATGQRVTLRCSPRSGDLSVYWYQQSLDQGLQFLIQYYNGEERAKGNILERFSAQQFPDLHSELNLSSLELGDSALYFCASGDNEQFFGPGTRLTVL.

V is TRBV30 and J is TRBJ2-3; weak D call: TRBD2 (5 bases). Germline assignment: CDR1 GTSNPN and CDR2 SVGIG (reference sequence). CDR3 length: 15 amino acids. V was clipped by 0 bases and J by 0 bases, with 10 bases between them. CDR3 region: CAWSVSGISTDTQYF. The CDR3 region has the DNA TGTGCCTGGAGTGTATCCGGGATTAGCACAGATACGCAGTATTTT.

The chain couples TRBV4-1 to TRBJ2-1, with TRBD1 identical over 8 bases. With 0 bases clipped from V and 5 bases from J, the junction kept 0 bases outside the gene matches. Per the germline V gene, CDR1 is MGHRA and CDR2 is YSYEKL. CDR3 length: 14 residues. In DNA form, the CDR3 reads TGCGCCAGCAGCCAAGAGACAGGGGACAATGAGCAGTTCTTC. Encoded protein: CASSQETGDNEQFF.

J is TRBJ1-1 and V is TRBV7-9; D unresolved. The V and J ends lost 6 bases and 5 bases respectively, with 10 bases between them. This CDR3 spans 12 amino acids. In germline, CDR1 is SEHNR, CDR2 FQNEAQ (reference sequence). The CDR3 here is CASRRDRTEAFF. CDR3 nucleotide sequence: TGTGCCAGCAGACGAGACCGGACTGAAGCTTTCTTT.

The chain carries TRBV25-1 and TRBJ2-1; D remains ambiguous. Germline CDR1 MGHDK, CDR2 SYGVNS. CDR3 length: 14 amino acids. V lost 6 bases and J 1 base, leaving 10 bases between the germline ends. CDR3 sequence: CASRNPGSYNEQFF. The CDR3 DNA reads as TGTGCCAGCAGGAACCCAGGTTCCTACAATGAGCAGTTCTTC.

This chain uses TRBV30 with TRBJ2-1; no clear D. V gave up 4 bases and J gave up 0 bases, with 10 bases separating them. CDR3 size: 14 residues. Germline-derived CDR1 and CDR2 are GTSNPN and SVGIG (reference sequence). The CDR3 region is CAWTVTSSYNEQFF. Here the CDR3 DNA reads TGTGCCTGGACGGTCACAAGCTCCTACAATGAGCAGTTCTTC.

Here the CDR3 reads CASSRKGLGGNEQFF. The DNA of the CDR3 is TGCGCCAGCAGTCGGAAGGGACTAGGAGGCAATGAGCAGTTCTTC. The chain has TRBV4-3 and TRBJ2-1, with 8 bases aligning to TRBD2. The CDR3 is 15 amino acids. CDR1 is LGHNA and CDR2 is YSLEER in the germline V gene. Losses at the gene ends were 6 bases for V and 6 bases for J; bases not matched to a gene: 10.

The chain recombines TRBV29-1 with TRBJ2-2; perhaps TRBD2 as D (6 bases). CDR3 size: 13 residues. Germline-derived CDR1 and CDR2 are SQVTM and ANQGSEA. Trimming cost V 4 bases and J 3 bases, with 9 bases left between them. CDR3 loop: CSVASGDTGELFF. The DNA of the CDR3 is TGCAGCGTTGCCTCGGGGGACACCGGGGAGCTGTTTTTT.